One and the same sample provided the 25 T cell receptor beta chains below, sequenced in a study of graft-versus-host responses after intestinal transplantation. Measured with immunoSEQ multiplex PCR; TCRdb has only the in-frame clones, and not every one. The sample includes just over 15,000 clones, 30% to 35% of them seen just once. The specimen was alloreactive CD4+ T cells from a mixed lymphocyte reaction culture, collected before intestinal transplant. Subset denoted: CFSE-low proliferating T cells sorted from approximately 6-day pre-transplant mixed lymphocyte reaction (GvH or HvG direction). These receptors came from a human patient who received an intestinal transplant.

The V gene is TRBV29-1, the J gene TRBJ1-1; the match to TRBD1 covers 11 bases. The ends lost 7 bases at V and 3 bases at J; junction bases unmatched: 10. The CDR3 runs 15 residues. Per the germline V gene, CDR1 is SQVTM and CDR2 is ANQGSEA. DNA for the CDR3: TGCAGCGGCACCGGGACAGGGGGTTGGGACACTGAAGCTTTCTTT. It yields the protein CSGTGTGGWDTEAFF.

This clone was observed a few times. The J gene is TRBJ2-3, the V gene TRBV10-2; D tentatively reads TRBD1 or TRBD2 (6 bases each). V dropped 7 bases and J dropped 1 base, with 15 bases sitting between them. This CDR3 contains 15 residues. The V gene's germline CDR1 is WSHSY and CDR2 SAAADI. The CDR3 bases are TGCGCCAGCAAGAGGGGGGCAGGCGGCACAGATACGCAGTATTTT. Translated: CASKRGAGGTDTQYF.

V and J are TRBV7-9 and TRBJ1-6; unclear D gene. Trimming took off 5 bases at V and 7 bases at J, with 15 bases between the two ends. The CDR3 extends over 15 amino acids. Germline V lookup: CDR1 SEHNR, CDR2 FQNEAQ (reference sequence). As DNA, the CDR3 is TGTGCCAGCAGCCGAATGGAAGGAGCGAATTCACCCCTCCACTTT. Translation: CASSRMEGANSPLHF.

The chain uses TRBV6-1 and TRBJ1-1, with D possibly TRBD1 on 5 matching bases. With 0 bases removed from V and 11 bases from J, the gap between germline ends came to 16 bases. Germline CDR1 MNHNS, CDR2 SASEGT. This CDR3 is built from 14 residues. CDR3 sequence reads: CASSEAALGTKAFF. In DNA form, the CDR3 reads TGTGCCAGCAGTGAAGCGGCCCTGGGGACGAAGGCTTTCTTT.

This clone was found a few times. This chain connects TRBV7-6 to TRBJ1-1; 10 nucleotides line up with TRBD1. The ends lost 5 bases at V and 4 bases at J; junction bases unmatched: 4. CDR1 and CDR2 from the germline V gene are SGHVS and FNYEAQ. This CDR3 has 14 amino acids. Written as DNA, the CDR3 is TGTGCCAGCAGCGGGGACAGGGGTAGCACTGAAGCTTTCTTT. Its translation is CASSGDRGSTEAFF.

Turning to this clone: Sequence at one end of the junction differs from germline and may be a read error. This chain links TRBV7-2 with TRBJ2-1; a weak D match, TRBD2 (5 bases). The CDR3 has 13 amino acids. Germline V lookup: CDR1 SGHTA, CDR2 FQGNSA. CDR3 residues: CASSLVSSRRGVF. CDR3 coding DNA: TGTGCCAGCAGCTTAGTGTCTAGCCGCCGTGGGGTCTTC.

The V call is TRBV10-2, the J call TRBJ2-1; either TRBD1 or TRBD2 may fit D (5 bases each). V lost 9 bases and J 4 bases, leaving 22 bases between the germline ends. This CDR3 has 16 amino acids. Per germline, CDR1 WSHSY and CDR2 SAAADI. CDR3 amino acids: CASRSESGRGYNEQFF. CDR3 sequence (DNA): TGCGCCAGTAGGTCTGAGTCAGGGCGCGGGTACAATGAGCAGTTCTTC.

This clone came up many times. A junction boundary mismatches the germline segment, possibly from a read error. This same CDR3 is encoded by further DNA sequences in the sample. The CDR3 sequence is CARSGGAGVFGTDTQYF. CDR3 DNA: TGTGCCCGCAGCGGGGGGGCCGGGGTTTTCGGCACAGATACGCAGTATTTT. This sequence joins TRBV9 and TRBJ2-3; the match to TRBD2 covers 10 bases. The CDR3 runs 17 residues. Germline V lookup: CDR1 SGDLS, CDR2 YYNGEE.

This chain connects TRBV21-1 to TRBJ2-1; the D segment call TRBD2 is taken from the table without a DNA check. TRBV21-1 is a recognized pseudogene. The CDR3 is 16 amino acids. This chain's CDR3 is CASSREGRRQHNEQFF. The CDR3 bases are TGTGCCAGCAGCAGGGAAGGGAGGAGGCAACACAATGAGCAGTTCTTC.

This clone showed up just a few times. CDR3 sequence reads: CASRDRYNEQFF. CDR3 sequence (DNA): TGCGCCAGCAGGGACAGGTACAATGAGCAGTTCTTC. V is TRBV5-1 and J is TRBJ2-1, with 7 nucleotides matching TRBD1. The CDR3 is made up of 12 amino acids. The V segment lost 5 bases and the J segment 4 bases; nucleotides outside the gene matches: 0. Germline V gene lookup returns CDR1 SGHRS and CDR2 YFSETQ.

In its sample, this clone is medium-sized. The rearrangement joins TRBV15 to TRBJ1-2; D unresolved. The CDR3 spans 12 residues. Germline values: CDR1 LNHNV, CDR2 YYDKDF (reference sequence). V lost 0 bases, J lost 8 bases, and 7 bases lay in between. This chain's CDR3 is CATSRDQRGYTF. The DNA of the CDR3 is TGTGCCACCAGCAGAGATCAGCGCGGCTACACCTTC.

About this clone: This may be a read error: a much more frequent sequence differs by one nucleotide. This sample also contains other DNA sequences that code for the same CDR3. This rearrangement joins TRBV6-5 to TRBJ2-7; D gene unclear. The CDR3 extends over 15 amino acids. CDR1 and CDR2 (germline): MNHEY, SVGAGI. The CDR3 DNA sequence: TGTGCCAGCAGTTACTCTGGTGACGGAACCTACGAACAGTACTTC. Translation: CASSYSGDGTYEQYF.

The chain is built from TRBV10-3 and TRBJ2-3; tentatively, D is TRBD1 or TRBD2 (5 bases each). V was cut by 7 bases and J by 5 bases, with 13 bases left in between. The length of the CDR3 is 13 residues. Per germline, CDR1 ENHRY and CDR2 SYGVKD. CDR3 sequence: CAINRDPGDTQYF. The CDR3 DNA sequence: TGTGCCATCAACCGGGACCCCGGAGATACGCAGTATTTT.

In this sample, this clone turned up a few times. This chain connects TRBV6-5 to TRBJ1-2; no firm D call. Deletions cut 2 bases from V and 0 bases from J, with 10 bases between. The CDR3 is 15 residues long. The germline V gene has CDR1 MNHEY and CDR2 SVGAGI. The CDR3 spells CASSYRGIPNYGYTF. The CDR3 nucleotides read TGTGCCAGCAGTTACCGCGGCATACCTAACTATGGCTACACCTTC.

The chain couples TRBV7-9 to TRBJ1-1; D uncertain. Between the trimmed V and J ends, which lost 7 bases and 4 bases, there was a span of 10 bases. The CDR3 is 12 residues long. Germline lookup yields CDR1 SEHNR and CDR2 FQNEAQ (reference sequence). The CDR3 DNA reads TGTGCCAGCACCCGGAGCCCCACTGAAGCTTTCTTT. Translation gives CASTRSPTEAFF.

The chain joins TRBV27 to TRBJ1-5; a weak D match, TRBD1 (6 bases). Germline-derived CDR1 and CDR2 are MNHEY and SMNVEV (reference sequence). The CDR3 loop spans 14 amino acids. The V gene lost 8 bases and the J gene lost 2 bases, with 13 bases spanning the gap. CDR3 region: CASANRVGNQPQHF. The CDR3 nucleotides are TGTGCCAGCGCGAACAGGGTAGGCAATCAGCCCCAGCATTTT.

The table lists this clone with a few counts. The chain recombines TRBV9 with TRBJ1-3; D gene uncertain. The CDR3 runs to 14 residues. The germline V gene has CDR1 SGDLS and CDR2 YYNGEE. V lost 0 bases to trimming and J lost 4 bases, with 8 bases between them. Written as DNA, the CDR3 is TGTGCCAGCAGCGTAGATTTAGCCGGAAACACCATATATTTT. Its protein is CASSVDLAGNTIYF.

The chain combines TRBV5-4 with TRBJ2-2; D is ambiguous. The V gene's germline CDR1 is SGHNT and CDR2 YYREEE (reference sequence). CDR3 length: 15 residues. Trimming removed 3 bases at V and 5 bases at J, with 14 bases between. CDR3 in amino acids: CASSSPGLGTGELFF. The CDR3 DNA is TGTGCCAGCAGCTCACCTGGGTTAGGGACCGGGGAGCTGTTTTTT.

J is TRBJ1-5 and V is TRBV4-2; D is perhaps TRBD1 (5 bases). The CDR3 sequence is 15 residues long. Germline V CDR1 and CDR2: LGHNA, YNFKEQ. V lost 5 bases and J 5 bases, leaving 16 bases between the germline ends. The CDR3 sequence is CASSLGPARDQPQHF. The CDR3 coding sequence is TGTGCCAGCAGCTTGGGGCCCGCGAGGGATCAGCCCCAGCATTTT.

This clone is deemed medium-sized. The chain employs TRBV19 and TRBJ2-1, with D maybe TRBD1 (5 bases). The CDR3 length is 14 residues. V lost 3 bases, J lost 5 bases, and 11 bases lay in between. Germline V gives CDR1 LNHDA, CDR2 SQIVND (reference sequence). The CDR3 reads CASSIQGTDNEQFF. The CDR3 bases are TGTGCCAGTAGTATTCAGGGTACGGACAATGAGCAGTTCTTC.

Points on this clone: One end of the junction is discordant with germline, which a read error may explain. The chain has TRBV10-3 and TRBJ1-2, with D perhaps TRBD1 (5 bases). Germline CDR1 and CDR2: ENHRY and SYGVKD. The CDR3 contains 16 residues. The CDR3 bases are TGTGCCAGCAGTTCGCGAACCAGGGAAGCTAACTATGGCTACACCTTC. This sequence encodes CASSSRTREANYGYTF.

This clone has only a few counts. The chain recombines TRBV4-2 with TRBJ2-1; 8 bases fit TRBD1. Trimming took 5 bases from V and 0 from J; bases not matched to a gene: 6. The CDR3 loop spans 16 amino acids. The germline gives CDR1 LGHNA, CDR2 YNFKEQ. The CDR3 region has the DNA TGTGCCAGCAGCTTGGACAGGGCGAGCTCCTACAATGAGCAGTTCTTC. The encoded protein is CASSLDRASSYNEQFF.

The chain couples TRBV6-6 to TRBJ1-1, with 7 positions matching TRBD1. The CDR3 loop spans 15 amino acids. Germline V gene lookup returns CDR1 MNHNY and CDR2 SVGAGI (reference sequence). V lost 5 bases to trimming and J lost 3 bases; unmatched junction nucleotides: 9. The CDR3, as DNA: TGTGCCAGCAGTCCCTCGACAGGGAGGGACACTGAAGCTTTCTTT. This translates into CASSPSTGRDTEAFF.

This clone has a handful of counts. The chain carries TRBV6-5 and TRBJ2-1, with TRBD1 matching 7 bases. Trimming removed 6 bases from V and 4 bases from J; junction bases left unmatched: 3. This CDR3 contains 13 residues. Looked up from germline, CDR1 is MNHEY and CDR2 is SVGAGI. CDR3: CASSRDSYNEQFF. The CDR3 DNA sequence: TGTGCCAGCAGCCGGGACAGTTACAATGAGCAGTTCTTC.

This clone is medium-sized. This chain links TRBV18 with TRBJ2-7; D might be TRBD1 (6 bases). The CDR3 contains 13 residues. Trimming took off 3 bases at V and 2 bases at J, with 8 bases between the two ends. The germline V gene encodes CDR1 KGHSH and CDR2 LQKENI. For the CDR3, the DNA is TGTGCCAGCTCACCGGACAGAACCTACGAGCAGTACTTC. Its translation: CASSPDRTYEQYF.